This T cell receptor beta chain was identified during a study of shared clonotypes between healthy human individuals. About the study: Researchers assigned three CD4 naive, three CD4 memory, two CD8 naive and one CD8 memory plate to each donor. Findings of the study overall: Blood was the only sampled material, and tissue repertoires likely differ. Generation probabilities of non-shared clonotypes were lower (relative to those shared by all four donors).

Profiling relied on immunoSEQ multiplex PCR, and the TCRdb table lists in-frame clones only, not all of them. The sample carries over a million clones, approximately 78% recorded once. Both subsets, CD45RA+ naive and CD45RA-negative memory, were split from the CD4+ cells. J lost 4 bases, V lost 0 bases, and 0 bases had no gene match. This CDR3 spans 15 amino acids. CDR1 is SGHTA, CDR2 FQGTGA, per germline. Comments on this clone: The antigen is not known. The same CDR3 can be traced to other DNA sequences in this sample.

The chain carries TRBV7-3 and TRBJ2-2, with 9 bases identical to TRBD2. The source material was memory CD4+ T cells from PBMCs. Subset meaning: CD45RA-negative fraction. The clonotype was recovered from a man in his late teens or twenties in good health. Some clones in this sample may be carry-over from other donors' samples. The CDR3 region is CASSLTSGSTGELFF. In DNA form, the CDR3 reads TGTGCCAGCAGCTTAACTAGCGGGAGCACCGGGGAGCTGTTTTTT.